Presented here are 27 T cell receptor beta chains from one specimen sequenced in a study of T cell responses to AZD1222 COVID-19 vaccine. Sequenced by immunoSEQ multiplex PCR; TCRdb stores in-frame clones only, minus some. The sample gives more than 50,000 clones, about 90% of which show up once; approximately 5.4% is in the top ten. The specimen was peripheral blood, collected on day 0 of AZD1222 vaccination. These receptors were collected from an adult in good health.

CDR3 coding DNA: TGTGCCAGCGGGGAGCCAGGGGCGAGGACTGAAGCTTTCTTT. This codes for CASGEPGARTEAFF. The V gene is TRBV6-5, the J gene TRBJ1-1; D perhaps matches TRBD1 (6 bases). The CDR3 sequence is 14 residues long. V was shortened by 8 bases and J by 5 bases, with 18 bases between the two germline ends. CDR1 and CDR2 from the germline V gene are MNHEY and SVGAGI.

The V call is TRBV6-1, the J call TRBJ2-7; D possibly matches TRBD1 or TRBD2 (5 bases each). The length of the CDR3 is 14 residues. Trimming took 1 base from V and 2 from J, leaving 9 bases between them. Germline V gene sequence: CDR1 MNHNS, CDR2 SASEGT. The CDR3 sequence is CASSEGGPTYEQYF. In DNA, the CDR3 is TGTGCCAGCAGTGAAGGGGGACCAACCTACGAGCAGTACTTC.

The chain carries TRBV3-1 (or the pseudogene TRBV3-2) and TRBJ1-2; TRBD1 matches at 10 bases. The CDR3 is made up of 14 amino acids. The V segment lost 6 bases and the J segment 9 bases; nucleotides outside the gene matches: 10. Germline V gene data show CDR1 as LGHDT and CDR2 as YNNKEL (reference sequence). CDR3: CASSRDRGLGSYTF. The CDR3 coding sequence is TGTGCCAGCAGTCGGGACAGGGGACTGGGAAGCTACACCTTC.

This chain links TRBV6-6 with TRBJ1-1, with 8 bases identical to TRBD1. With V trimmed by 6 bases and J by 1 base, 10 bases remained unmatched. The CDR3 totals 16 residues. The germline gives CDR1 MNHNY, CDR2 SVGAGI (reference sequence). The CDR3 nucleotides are TGTGCCAGCAGCCTTTCATCCGGGACAGGGAACACTGAAGCTTTCTTT. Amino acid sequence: CASSLSSGTGNTEAFF.

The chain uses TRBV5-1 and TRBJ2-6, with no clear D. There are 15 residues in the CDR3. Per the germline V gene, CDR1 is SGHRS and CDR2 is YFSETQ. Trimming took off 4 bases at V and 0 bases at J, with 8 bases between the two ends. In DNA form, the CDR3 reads TGCGCCAGCAGCCTTAGTGTCTCTGGGGCCAACGTCCTGACTTTC. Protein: CASSLSVSGANVLTF.

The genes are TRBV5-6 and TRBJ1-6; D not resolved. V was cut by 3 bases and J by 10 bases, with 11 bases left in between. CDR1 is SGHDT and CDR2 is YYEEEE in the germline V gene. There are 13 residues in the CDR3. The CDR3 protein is CASSSHGYSPLHF. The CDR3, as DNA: TGTGCCAGCAGCTCACACGGGTACTCACCCCTCCACTTT.

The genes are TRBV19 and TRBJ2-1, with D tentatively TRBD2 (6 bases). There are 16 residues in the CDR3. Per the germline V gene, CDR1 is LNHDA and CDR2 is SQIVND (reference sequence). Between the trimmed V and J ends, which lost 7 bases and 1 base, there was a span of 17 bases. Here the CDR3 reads CASTLSAGRSYNEQFF. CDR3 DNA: TGTGCCAGTACCCTCTCGGCAGGGAGGTCCTACAATGAGCAGTTCTTC.

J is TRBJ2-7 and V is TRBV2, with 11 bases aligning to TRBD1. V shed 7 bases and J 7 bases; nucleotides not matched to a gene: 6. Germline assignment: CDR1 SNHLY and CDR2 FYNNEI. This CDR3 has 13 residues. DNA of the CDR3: TGTGCCAGCAATCGGGACAGGGGGTCTGAGCAGTACTTC. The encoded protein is CASNRDRGSEQYF.

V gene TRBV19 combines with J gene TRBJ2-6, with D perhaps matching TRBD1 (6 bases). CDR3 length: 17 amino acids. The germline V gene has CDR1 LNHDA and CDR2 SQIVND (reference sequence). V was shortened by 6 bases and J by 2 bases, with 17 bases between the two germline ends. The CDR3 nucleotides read TGTGCCAGTAGCCGGTCTCACAGGGAAGCTGGGGCCAACGTCCTGACTTTC. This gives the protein CASSRSHREAGANVLTF.

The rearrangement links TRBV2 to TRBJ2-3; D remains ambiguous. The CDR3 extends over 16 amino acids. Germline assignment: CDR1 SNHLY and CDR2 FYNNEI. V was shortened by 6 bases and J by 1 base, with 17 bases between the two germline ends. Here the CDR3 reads CASSLSTPWGTDTQYF. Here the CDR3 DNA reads TGTGCCAGCAGCCTTAGCACTCCCTGGGGCACAGATACGCAGTATTTT.

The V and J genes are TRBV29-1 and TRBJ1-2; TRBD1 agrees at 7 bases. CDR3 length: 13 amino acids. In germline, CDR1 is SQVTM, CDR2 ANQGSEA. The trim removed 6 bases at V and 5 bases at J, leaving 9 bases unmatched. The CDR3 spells CSVGGTASYGYTF. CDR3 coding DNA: TGCAGCGTCGGGGGGACAGCTTCTTATGGCTACACCTTC.

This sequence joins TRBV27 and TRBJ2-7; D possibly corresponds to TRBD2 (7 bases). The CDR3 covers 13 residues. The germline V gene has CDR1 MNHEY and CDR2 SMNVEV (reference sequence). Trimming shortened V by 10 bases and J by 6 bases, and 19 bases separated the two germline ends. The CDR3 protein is CATQLRGAGEQYF. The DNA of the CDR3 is TGTGCCACCCAACTCCGGGGGGCGGGCGAGCAGTACTTC.

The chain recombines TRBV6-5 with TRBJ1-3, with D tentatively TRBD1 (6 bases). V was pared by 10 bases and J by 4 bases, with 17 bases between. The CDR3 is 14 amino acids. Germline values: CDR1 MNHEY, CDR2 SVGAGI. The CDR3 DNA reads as TGTGCCACCCTAGGGCCAGGGGTCGGAAACACCATATATTTT. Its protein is CATLGPGVGNTIYF.

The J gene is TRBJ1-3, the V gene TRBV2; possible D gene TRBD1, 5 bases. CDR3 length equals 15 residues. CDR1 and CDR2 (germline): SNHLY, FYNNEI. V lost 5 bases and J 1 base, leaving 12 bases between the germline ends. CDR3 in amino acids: CASSKRQGSGNTIYF. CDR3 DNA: TGTGCCAGCAGTAAAAGGCAGGGTTCTGGAAACACCATATATTTT.

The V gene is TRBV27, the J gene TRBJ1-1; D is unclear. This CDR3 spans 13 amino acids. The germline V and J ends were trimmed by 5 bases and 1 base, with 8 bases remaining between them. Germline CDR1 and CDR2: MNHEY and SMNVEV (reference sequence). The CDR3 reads CASSLRQNTEAFF. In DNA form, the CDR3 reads TGTGCCAGCAGTCTCCGACAGAACACTGAAGCTTTCTTT.

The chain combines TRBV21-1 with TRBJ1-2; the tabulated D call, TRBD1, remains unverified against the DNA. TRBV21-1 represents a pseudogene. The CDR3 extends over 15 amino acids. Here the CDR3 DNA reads TGTGCCAGCAGCTCCCTCCGGGACAGGGACCATGGCTACACCTTC. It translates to CASSSLRDRDHGYTF.

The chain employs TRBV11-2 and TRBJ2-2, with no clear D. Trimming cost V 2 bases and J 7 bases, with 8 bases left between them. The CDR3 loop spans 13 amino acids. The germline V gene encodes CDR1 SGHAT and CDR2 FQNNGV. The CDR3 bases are TGTGCCAGCAGCTTATTCGTGGTCGGGGAGCTGTTTTTT. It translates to CASSLFVVGELFF.

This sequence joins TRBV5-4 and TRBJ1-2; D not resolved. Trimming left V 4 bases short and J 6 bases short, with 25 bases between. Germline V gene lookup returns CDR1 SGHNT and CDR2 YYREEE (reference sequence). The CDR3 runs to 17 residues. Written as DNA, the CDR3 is TGTGCCAGCAGCCCGACTAGTTCCCGCATAACCCGGGATGGCTACACCTTC. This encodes CASSPTSSRITRDGYTF.

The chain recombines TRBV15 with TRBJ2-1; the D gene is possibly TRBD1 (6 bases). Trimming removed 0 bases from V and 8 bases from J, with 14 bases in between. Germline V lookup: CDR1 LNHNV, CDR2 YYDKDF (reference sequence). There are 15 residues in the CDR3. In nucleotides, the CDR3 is TGTGCCACCAGCAGAGAACTAACGAGGGGGTATGAGCAGTTCTTC. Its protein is CATSRELTRGYEQFF.

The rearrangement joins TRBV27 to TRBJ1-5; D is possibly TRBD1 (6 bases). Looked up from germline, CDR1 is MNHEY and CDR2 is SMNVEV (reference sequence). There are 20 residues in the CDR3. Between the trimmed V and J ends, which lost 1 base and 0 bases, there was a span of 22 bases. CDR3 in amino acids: CASSLYPPRGGANSNQPQHF. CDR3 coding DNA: TGTGCCAGCAGTTTATACCCCCCCCGGGGGGGGGCGAATAGCAATCAGCCCCAGCATTTT.

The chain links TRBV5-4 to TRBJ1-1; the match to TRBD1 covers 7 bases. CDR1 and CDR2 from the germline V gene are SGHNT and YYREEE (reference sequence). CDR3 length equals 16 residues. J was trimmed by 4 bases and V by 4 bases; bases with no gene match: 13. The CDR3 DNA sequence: TGTGCCAGCAGCCCAGCAGGGGGAATCGAGGCCACTGAAGCTTTCTTT. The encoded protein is CASSPAGGIEATEAFF. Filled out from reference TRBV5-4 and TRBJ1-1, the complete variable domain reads ETGVTQSPTHLIKTRGQQVTLRCSSQSGHNTVSWYQQALGQGPQFIFQYYREEENGRGNFPPRFSGLQFPNYSSELNVNALELDDSALYLCASSPAGGIEATEAFFGQGTRLTVV.

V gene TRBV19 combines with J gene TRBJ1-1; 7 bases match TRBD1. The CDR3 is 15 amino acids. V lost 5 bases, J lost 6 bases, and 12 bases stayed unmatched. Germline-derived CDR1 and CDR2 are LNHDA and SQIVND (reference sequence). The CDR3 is CASSPSTTGPPEAFF. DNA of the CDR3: TGTGCCAGTAGTCCCTCAACGACAGGGCCGCCTGAAGCTTTCTTT.

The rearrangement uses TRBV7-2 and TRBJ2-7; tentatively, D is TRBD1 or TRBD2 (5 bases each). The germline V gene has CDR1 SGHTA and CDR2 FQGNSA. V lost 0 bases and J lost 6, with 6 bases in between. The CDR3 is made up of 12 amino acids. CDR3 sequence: CASSLARGEQYF. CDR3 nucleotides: TGTGCCAGCAGCTTAGCGAGGGGCGAGCAGTACTTC. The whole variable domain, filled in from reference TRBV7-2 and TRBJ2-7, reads GAGVSQSPSNKVTEKGKDVELRCDPISGHTALYWYRQSLGQGLEFLIYFQGNSAPDKSGLPSDRFSAERTGGSVSTLTIQRTQQEDSAVYLCASSLARGEQYFGPGTRLTVT.

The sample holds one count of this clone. The CDR3 spells CASSFLQGNTGELFF. CDR3 DNA: TGCGCCAGCAGCTTCCTCCAGGGGAACACCGGGGAGCTGTTTTTT. This chain uses TRBV5-1 with TRBJ2-2, with D possibly TRBD1 on 5 matching bases. The CDR3 consists of 15 residues. The ends were cut back, 2 bases at V and 1 base at J, with 9 bases in the middle. Germline CDR1 is SGHRS and CDR2 is YFSETQ. Full variable domain (rest looked up from reference TRBV5-1 and TRBJ2-2): KAGVTQTPRYLIKTRGQQVTLSCSPISGHRSVSWYQQTPGQGLQFLFEYFSETQRNKGNFPGRFSGRQFSNSRSEMNVSTLELGDSALYLCASSFLQGNTGELFFGEGSRLTVL.

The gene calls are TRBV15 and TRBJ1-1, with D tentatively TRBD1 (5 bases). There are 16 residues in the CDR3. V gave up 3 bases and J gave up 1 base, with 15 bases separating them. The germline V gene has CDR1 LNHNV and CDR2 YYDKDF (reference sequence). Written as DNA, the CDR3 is TGTGCCACCAGCAGGGGCCCCGGGACCCAGAACACTGAAGCTTTCTTT. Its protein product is CATSRGPGTQNTEAFF. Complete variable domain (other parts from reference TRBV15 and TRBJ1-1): DAMVIQNPRYQVTQFGKPVTLSCSQTLNHNVMYWYQQKSSQAPKLLFHYYDKDFNNEADTPDNFQSRRPNTSFCFLDIRSPGLGDTAMYLCATSRGPGTQNTEAFFGQGTRLTVV.

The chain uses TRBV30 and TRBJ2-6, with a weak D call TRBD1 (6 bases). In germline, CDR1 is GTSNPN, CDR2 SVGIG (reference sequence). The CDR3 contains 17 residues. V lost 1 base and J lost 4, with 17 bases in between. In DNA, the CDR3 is TGTGCCTGGAGTGGGGCACAGGGCGGACCAGGGGCCAACGTCCTGACTTTC. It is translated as CAWSGAQGGPGANVLTF. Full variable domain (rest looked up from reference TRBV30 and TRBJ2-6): SQTIHQWPATLVQPVGSPLSLECTVEGTSNPNLYWYRQAAGRGLQLLFYSVGIGQISSEVPQNLSASRPQDRQFILSSKKLLLSDSGFYLCAWSGAQGGPGANVLTFGAGSRLTVL.

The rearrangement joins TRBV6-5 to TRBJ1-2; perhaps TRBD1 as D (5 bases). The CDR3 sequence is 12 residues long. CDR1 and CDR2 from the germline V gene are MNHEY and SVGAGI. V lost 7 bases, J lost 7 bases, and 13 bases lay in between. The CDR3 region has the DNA TGTGCCAGCATGCTCGGGGCAGGTGGCTACACCTTC. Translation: CASMLGAGGYTF.